This T cell receptor (beta chain) comes out of a study of blood T cells in healthy people across ages. Study overall: Using template switching, researchers captured about one barcoded beta molecule for each two T cells.

A J-beta primer mix and a sample-barcoded 5' primer were used in a second PCR of about 7 to 12 cycles. From the 5' RACE reads, TCRdb called clonotypes with MiXCR, one entry per CDR3 protein. The sample has 780,000 or so distinct CDR3 sequences; about 48% are singletons. Study-level results: The donors' CMV status was not determined, possibly confounding changes in expanded clonotypes. Diversity estimated from one million T cells was considered an underestimate. The percentage of naive T cells correlated strongly with TCR beta diversity.

A note on this clonotype: Its target is not known. This may be a read error: a much more frequent sequence differs by one nucleotide.

The CDR3 is made up of 16 amino acids. Germline V gene data show CDR1 as SGHAT and CDR2 as FQNNGV. This receptor was obtained from a man older than 75 in good health. Sequencing was carried out using blood. The V and J genes are TRBV11-2 and TRBJ2-5, with a possible D match to TRBD2 (5 bases). Gene TRBJ2-1 matches the end of the DNA better, so the J call may be wrong. In nucleotides, the CDR3 is TGTGCCAGCACGTCAGGAGGAGCCCGGACGCAAGAGACCCAGTTCTTC. Its translation: CASTSGGARTQETQFF.